A single sample gave rise to the 26 T cell receptor beta chains below, sequenced in a study of T-cell reconstitution after alpha-beta-depleted transplantation in children. This sample's TCRbeta library carried unique molecular identifier barcodes. In TCRdb, the PCR reads were re-called with MiXCR into one record per CDR3 protein. The sample includes 800,000 to 1,000,000 distinct CDR3 sequences, around 30% of them seen just once. The source material was PBMCs, mostly from graft donor cells, sampled 360 days after TCRalphabeta/CD19-depleted stem cell transplant. These receptors were collected from a boy under three years old who had a stem cell transplant for SCID, so the T cells may come from the graft donor.

This clonotype was found a few times. This chain links TRBV12-3 or TRBV12-4 with TRBJ2-3; D is possibly TRBD2 (6 bases). The CDR3 runs 13 residues. V shed 0 bases and J shed 11 bases, with 12 bases lying between them. For the CDR3, the DNA is TGTGCCAGCAGTTTAGCCGTGATAGCGGAGCAGTATTTT. Encoded protein: CASSLAVIAEQYF.

This clonotype has more than one count but fewer than ten. The chain carries TRBV9 and TRBJ2-5; the D gene is possibly TRBD1 (5 bases). The V gene lost 0 bases and the J gene lost 2 bases, with 11 bases spanning the gap. The CDR3 is 15 residues long. Per germline, CDR1 SGDLS and CDR2 YYNGEE. CDR3 in DNA: TGTGCCAGCAGCGTAGGGGGCAGAACTCAAGAGACCCAGTACTTC. It codes for CASSVGGRTQETQYF.

The chain recombines TRBV28 with TRBJ1-2; D ambiguous. The germline V gene has CDR1 MDHEN and CDR2 SYDVKM. The CDR3 runs 14 residues. V was clipped by 7 bases and J by 4 bases, with 16 bases between them. CDR3 loop: CASTRGDLFYGYTF. The CDR3 region has the DNA TGTGCCAGCACCCGTGGGGATTTGTTCTATGGCTACACCTTC.

The rearrangement joins TRBV6-5 to TRBJ1-6; D uncertain. V lost 4 bases and J lost 0, with 10 bases in between. The germline V gene has CDR1 MNHEY and CDR2 SVGAGI. This CDR3 has 16 amino acids. CDR3 coding DNA: TGTGCCAGCAGTTGGGTGGGATCCTCCTATAATTCACCCCTCCACTTT. Translated, it gives CASSWVGSSYNSPLHF.

A note on this clonotype: The limits of the CDR3 on the DNA are not certain, so only TCRdb's listed CDR3 is given. V gene TRBV10-2 combines with J gene TRBJ2-7; the table's D gene call, TRBD1, was not cross checked with the DNA. The CDR3 adds up to 15 amino acids, both ends counted. CDR1 WSHSY and CDR2 SAAADI come from the germline V gene. CDR3 sequence reads: CASTGGILLSYEQYF.

The chain joins TRBV29-1 to TRBJ1-1; D is ambiguous. The germline V and J ends were trimmed by 4 bases and 1 base, with 13 bases remaining between them. This CDR3 comprises 14 residues. Germline-derived CDR1 and CDR2 are SQVTM and ANQGSEA. Here the CDR3 DNA reads TGCAGCGTTGTTTCGAGGGTCTCGAACACTGAAGCTTTCTTT. Its translation: CSVVSRVSNTEAFF.

At least ten counts were recorded for this clonotype. This chain connects TRBV29-1 to TRBJ2-3, with no clear D. CDR3 length equals 14 residues. Trimming removed 3 bases from V and 2 bases from J, with 12 bases in between. Germline CDR1 SQVTM, CDR2 ANQGSEA. The CDR3 region is CSVDGLFHTDTQYF. As DNA, the CDR3 is TGCAGCGTTGATGGGCTATTTCACACAGATACGCAGTATTTT.

The chain employs TRBV4-2 and TRBJ2-6; D unclear. The germline gives CDR1 LGHNA, CDR2 YNFKEQ. The CDR3 is made up of 15 amino acids. Trimming shortened V by 0 bases and J by 2 bases, and 5 bases separated the two germline ends. CDR3 nucleotides: TGTGCCAGCAGCCAAGAGGTACCTGGGGCCAACGTCCTGACTTTC. It is translated as CASSQEVPGANVLTF.

The chain links TRBV3-1 to TRBJ2-5, with 7 bases lining up with TRBD2. The germline gives CDR1 LGHDT, CDR2 YNNKEL (reference sequence). V lost 2 bases, J lost 5 bases, and 8 bases stayed unmatched. This CDR3 region has 15 residues. CDR3 region: CASSQPGLEHETQYF. The CDR3 nucleotides read TGTGCCAGCAGCCAACCCGGACTAGAGCACGAGACCCAGTACTTC.

This sequence joins TRBV7-7 and TRBJ2-5; tentatively, D is TRBD2 (5 bases). Trimming removed 5 bases at V and 0 bases at J, with 19 bases between. The CDR3 covers 17 residues. The V gene's germline CDR1 is SSHAT and CDR2 FNYEAQ (reference sequence). The CDR3 DNA sequence: TGTGCCAGCAGCCCTACCCCCGGGATGGGCCACCAAGAGACCCAGTACTTC. Its protein product is CASSPTPGMGHQETQYF.

The chain uses TRBV5-1 and TRBJ2-5; D gene uncertain. This CDR3 has 18 amino acids. The germline CDR1 and CDR2 sequences are SGHRS and YFSETQ. Trimming shortened V by 3 bases and J by 2 bases, and 23 bases separated the two germline ends. The CDR3, as DNA: TGCGCCAGCAGCTCCCCTAAGAGACGCGACCTAAAACAAGAGACCCAGTACTTC. Translating it yields CASSSPKRRDLKQETQYF.

This clonotype was seen a handful of times. The gene calls are TRBV20-1 and TRBJ1-5; a possible D gene is TRBD1 (6 bases). V was clipped by 2 bases and J by 3 bases, with 17 bases between them. The CDR3 is 16 residues long. The V gene's germline CDR1 is DFQATT and CDR2 SNEGSKA (reference sequence). In DNA, the CDR3 is TGCAGTGCTAGAAACTTCGGGACACAAGACAATCAGCCCCAGCATTTT. Amino acids: CSARNFGTQDNQPQHF.

This chain uses TRBV10-3 with TRBJ2-3; either TRBD1 or TRBD2 may fit D (5 bases each). Germline CDR1 ENHRY, CDR2 SYGVKD. V gave up 6 bases and J gave up 2 bases, with 9 bases separating them. This CDR3 contains 13 residues. The CDR3 here is CAIRGTYTDTQYF. The CDR3 nucleotides read TGTGCCATCAGAGGGACCTACACAGATACGCAGTATTTT.

The V and J genes are TRBV4-1 and TRBJ1-2, with 9 nucleotides matching TRBD1. This CDR3 spans 16 amino acids. The V segment lost 6 bases and the J segment 8 bases; nucleotides outside the gene matches: 16. Germline assignment: CDR1 MGHRA and CDR2 YSYEKL. CDR3: CASSPDGTGMGRGYTF. In DNA, the CDR3 is TGCGCCAGCAGTCCTGACGGGACAGGGATGGGTCGCGGCTACACCTTC.

This clonotype turned up a few times. The chain couples TRBV12-3 or TRBV12-4 to TRBJ1-1, with 12 bases that match TRBD1. With 6 bases clipped from V and 1 base from J, the junction kept 3 bases outside the gene matches. The CDR3 runs to 15 residues. CDR3 residues: CASRGDRGPNTEAFF. CDR3 bases: TGTGCCAGCAGAGGGGACAGGGGGCCGAACACTGAAGCTTTCTTT.

The chain joins TRBV12-3 or TRBV12-4 to TRBJ2-7; D gene unclear. Between the trimmed V and J ends, which lost 0 bases and 0 bases, there was a span of 12 bases. This CDR3 is built from 16 residues. The CDR3 loop is CASSLAPPKSSYEQYF. The CDR3, as DNA: TGTGCCAGCAGTTTAGCCCCGCCAAAGAGCTCCTACGAGCAGTACTTC.

This clonotype was observed a handful of times. The chain recombines TRBV5-1 with TRBJ2-2, with D perhaps matching TRBD2 (6 bases). V lost 6 bases and J lost 1, with 10 bases in between. The CDR3 is made up of 14 amino acids. CDR1 is SGHRS, CDR2 YFSETQ, per germline. The CDR3 is CASTRAGNTGELFF. As DNA, the CDR3 is TGCGCCAGCACTCGAGCGGGGAACACCGGGGAGCTGTTTTTT. Using reference TRBV5-1 and TRBJ2-2 for the parts outside the CDR3, the full variable domain is KAGVTQTPRYLIKTRGQQVTLSCSPISGHRSVSWYQQTPGQGLQFLFEYFSETQRNKGNFPGRFSGRQFSNSRSEMNVSTLELGDSALYLCASTRAGNTGELFFGEGSRLTVL.

There are many counts of this clonotype. This rearrangement joins TRBV12-3 or TRBV12-4 to TRBJ2-2; maybe TRBD1 (5 bases). The CDR3 runs to 15 residues. The germline V and J ends were trimmed by 1 base and 4 bases, with 10 bases remaining between them. In DNA, the CDR3 is TGTGCCAGCAGTTTAGGACAGCTACCCACCGGGGAGCTGTTTTTT. Encoded protein: CASSLGQLPTGELFF.

A few counts support this clonotype. The chain couples TRBV20-1 to TRBJ2-1; D possibly matches TRBD1 or TRBD2 (5 bases each). The germline V gene encodes CDR1 DFQATT and CDR2 SNEGSKA (reference sequence). The CDR3 contains 14 residues. Trimming cost V 1 base and J 6 bases, with 13 bases left between them. The CDR3 region has the DNA TGCAGTGCTAGAGGTGGGACGAAAATCAATGAGCAGTTCTTC. Protein sequence: CSARGGTKINEQFF.

This clonotype was picked up a small number of times. This rearrangement joins TRBV5-1 to TRBJ2-7, with TRBD1 identical over 7 bases. Looked up from germline, CDR1 is SGHRS and CDR2 is YFSETQ. This CDR3 has 13 residues. Losses at the gene ends were 0 bases for V and 6 bases for J; bases not matched to a gene: 3. CDR3 sequence reads: CASSLGRGREQYF. In DNA, the CDR3 is TGCGCCAGCAGCTTGGGTAGGGGGCGCGAGCAGTACTTC. Looking up the rest from reference TRBV5-1 and TRBJ2-7 gives the full variable domain: KAGVTQTPRYLIKTRGQQVTLSCSPISGHRSVSWYQQTPGQGLQFLFEYFSETQRNKGNFPGRFSGRQFSNSRSEMNVSTLELGDSALYLCASSLGRGREQYFGPGTRLTVT.

This clonotype has a handful of counts. V is TRBV29-1 and J is TRBJ2-3; possible D gene TRBD1, 5 bases. V was shortened by 6 bases and J by 1 base, with 23 bases between the two germline ends. The CDR3 sequence is 17 residues long. The germline gives CDR1 SQVTM, CDR2 ANQGSEA. CDR3 amino acids: CSVPDKGVPLGTDTQYF. Here the CDR3 DNA reads TGCAGCGTACCGGACAAAGGGGTTCCCCTTGGCACAGATACGCAGTATTTT.

The chain links TRBV4-1 to TRBJ1-4, with TRBD1 identical over 8 bases. This CDR3 comprises 15 residues. From germline, CDR1 is MGHRA and CDR2 YSYEKL. V lost 3 bases to trimming and J lost 8 bases; unmatched junction nucleotides: 8. The CDR3 coding sequence is TGCGCCAGCAGCCATTCCCCAGGGGGCGGCGAAAAACTGTTTTTT. Translation gives CASSHSPGGGEKLFF.

The chain uses TRBV5-1 and TRBJ2-7, with TRBD1 matching over 10 bases. Germline assignment: CDR1 SGHRS and CDR2 YFSETQ. Trimming took 3 bases from V and 3 from J; bases not matched to a gene: 6. The CDR3 loop spans 15 amino acids. The DNA for the CDR3 is TGCGCCAGCAGCTCCAGGGACAGGGGAAACTACGAGCAGTACTTC. Translated, it gives CASSSRDRGNYEQYF.

This clonotype was detected only a few times. The rearrangement links TRBV15 to TRBJ2-7, with 7 bases fitting TRBD2. The trim removed 5 bases at V and 3 bases at J, leaving 7 bases unmatched. The CDR3 is 14 residues long. In germline, CDR1 is LNHNV, CDR2 YYDKDF (reference sequence). CDR3 sequence (DNA): TGTGCCACCAGCGCCAGACTAGCAATCTACGAGCAGTACTTC. It is translated as CATSARLAIYEQYF.

This clonotype was counted only a few times. The V and J genes are TRBV30 and TRBJ2-2, with TRBD1 as a possible D gene (6 bases). This CDR3 region has 14 residues. CDR1 GTSNPN and CDR2 SVGIG come from the germline V gene (reference sequence). The ends were cut back, 4 bases at V and 3 bases at J, with 12 bases in the middle. The CDR3 DNA reads TGTGCCTGGAAGGAGGACAGATACACCGGGGAGCTGTTTTTT. Protein sequence: CAWKEDRYTGELFF.

The table lists this clonotype with a few counts. The V call is TRBV7-9, the J call TRBJ2-1; tentatively, D is TRBD1 (5 bases). The CDR3 length is 16 residues. The germline gives CDR1 SEHNR, CDR2 FQNEAQ (reference sequence). Trimming cost V 5 bases and J 0 bases, with 14 bases left between them. The CDR3 nucleotides read TGTGCCAGCAGCCCACAGGACGGAAGCTCCTACAATGAGCAGTTCTTC. Its protein product is CASSPQDGSSYNEQFF.